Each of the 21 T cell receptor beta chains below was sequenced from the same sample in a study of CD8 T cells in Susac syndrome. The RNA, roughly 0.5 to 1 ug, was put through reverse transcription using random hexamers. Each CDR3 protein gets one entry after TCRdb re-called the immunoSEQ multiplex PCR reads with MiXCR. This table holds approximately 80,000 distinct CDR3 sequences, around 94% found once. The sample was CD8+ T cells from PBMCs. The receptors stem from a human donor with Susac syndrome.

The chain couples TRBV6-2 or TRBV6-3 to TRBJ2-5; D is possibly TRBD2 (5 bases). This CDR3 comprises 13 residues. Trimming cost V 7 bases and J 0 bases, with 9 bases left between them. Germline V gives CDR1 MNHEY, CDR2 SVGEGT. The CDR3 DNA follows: TGTGCCAGCAACCAAGCGGACCAAGAGACCCAGTACTTC. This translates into CASNQADQETQYF.

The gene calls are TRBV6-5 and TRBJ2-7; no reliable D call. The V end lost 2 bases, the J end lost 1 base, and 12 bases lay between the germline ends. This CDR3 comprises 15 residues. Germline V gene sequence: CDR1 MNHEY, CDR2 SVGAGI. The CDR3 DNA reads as TGTGCCAGCAGTTACCCCCAACCCCGGTCCTACGAGCAGTACTTC. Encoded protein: CASSYPQPRSYEQYF.

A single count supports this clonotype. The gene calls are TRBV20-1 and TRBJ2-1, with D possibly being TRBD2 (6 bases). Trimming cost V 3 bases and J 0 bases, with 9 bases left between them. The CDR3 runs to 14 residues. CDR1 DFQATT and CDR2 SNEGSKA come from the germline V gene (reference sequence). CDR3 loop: CSARSGGSYNEQFF. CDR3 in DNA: TGCAGTGCTAGGTCCGGGGGCTCCTACAATGAGCAGTTCTTC.

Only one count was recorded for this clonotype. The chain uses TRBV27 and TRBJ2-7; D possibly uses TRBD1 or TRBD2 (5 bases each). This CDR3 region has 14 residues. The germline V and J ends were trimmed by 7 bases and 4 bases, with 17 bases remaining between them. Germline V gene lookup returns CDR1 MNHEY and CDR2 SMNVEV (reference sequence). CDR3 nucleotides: TGTGCCAGCACCCCTCGGGGACGGAATTACGAGCAGTACTTC. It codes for CASTPRGRNYEQYF.

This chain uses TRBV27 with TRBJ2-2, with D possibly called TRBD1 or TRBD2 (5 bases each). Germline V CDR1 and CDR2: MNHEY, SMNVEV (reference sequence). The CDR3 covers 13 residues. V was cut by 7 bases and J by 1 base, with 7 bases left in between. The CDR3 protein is CASTGRNTGELFF. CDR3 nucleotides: TGTGCCAGCACGGGACGGAACACCGGGGAGCTGTTTTTT.

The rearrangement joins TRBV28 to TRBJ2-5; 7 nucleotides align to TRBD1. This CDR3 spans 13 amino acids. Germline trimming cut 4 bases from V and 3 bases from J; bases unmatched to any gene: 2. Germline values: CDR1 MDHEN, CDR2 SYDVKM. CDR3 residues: CASSYQGEETQYF. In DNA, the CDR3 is TGTGCCAGCAGTTATCAGGGGGAAGAGACCCAGTACTTC.

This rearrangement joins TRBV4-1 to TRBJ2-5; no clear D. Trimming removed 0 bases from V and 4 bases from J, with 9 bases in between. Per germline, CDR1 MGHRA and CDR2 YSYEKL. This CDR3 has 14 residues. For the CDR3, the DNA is TGCGCCAGCAGCCAAGATCAGGTCGTAGAGACCCAGTACTTC. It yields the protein CASSQDQVVETQYF.

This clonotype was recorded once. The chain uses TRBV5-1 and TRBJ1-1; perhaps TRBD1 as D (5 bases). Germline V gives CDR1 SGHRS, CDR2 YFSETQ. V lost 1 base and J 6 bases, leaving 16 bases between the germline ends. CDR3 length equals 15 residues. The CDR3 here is CASSLNGPGSAEAFF. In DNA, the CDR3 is TGCGCCAGCAGCTTGAATGGCCCAGGGAGCGCTGAAGCTTTCTTT.

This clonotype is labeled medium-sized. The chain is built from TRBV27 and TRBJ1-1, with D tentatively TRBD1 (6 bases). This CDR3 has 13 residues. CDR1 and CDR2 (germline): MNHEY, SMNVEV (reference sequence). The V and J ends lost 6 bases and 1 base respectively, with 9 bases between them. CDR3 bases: TGTGCCAGCAGCTTAGGGGGGAACACTGAAGCTTTCTTT. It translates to CASSLGGNTEAFF.

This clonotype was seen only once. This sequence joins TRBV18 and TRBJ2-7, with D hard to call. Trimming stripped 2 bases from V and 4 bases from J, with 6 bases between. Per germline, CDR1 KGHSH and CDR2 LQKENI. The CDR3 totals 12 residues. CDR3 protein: CASSPYGYEQYF. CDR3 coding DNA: TGTGCCAGCTCACCATACGGGTACGAGCAGTACTTC.

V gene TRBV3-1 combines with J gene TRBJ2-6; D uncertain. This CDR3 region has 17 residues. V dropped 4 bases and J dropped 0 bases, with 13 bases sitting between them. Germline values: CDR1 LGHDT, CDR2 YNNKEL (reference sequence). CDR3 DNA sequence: TGTGCCAGCAGCCGAGCCGTGTCTCACTCTGGGGCCAACGTCCTGACTTTC. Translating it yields CASSRAVSHSGANVLTF.

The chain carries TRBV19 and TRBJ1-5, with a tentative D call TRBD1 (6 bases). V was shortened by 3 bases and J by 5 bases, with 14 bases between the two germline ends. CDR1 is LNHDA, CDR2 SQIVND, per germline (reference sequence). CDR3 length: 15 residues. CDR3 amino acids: CASSIGGTIHQPQHF. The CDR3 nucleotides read TGTGCCAGTAGTATCGGGGGCACTATCCATCAGCCCCAGCATTTT.

CDR3 nucleotide sequence: TGTGCCAGCAGTGAGGGATTATTAGCCAAAAACATTCAGTACTTC. It translates to CASSEGLLAKNIQYF. V is TRBV6-1 and J is TRBJ2-4; D is unclear. V lost 3 bases and J lost 0, with 9 bases in between. This CDR3 is built from 15 residues. The germline V gene encodes CDR1 MNHNS and CDR2 SASEGT.

As DNA, the CDR3 is TGTGCCAGCAGCTTACACAGAGCTTACGAGCAGTACTTC. As protein: CASSLHRAYEQYF. The rearrangement uses TRBV27 and TRBJ2-7, with unresolved D. The CDR3 spans 13 residues. Germline V gene lookup returns CDR1 MNHEY and CDR2 SMNVEV (reference sequence). Trimming took off 6 bases at V and 4 bases at J, with 13 bases between the two ends.

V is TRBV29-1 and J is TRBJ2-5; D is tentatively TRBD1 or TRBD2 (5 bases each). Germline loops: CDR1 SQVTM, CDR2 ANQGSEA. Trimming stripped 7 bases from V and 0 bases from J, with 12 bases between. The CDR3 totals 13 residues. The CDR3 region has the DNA TGCAGCGCCCTGTGGGGGTACCAAGAGACCCAGTACTTC. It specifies CSALWGYQETQYF.

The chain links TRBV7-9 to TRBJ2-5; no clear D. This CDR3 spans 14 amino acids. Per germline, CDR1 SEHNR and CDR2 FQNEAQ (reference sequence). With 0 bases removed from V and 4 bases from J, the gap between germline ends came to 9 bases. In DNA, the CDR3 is TGTGCCAGCAGCTTAGCGCCGGAGAGAGAGACCCAGTACTTC. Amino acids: CASSLAPERETQYF.

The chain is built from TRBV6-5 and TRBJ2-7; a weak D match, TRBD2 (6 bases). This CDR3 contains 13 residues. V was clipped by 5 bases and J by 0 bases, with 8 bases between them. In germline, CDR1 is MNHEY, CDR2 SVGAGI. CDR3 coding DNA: TGTGCCAGCAGTATGACTAGCTCCTACGAGCAGTACTTC. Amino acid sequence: CASSMTSSYEQYF.

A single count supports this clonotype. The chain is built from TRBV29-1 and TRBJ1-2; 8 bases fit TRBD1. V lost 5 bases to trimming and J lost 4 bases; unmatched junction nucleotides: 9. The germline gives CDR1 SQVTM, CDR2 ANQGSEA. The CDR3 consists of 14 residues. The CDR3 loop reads CSVRQGMGLYGYTF. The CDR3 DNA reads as TGCAGCGTTCGACAGGGGATGGGCCTCTATGGCTACACCTTC.

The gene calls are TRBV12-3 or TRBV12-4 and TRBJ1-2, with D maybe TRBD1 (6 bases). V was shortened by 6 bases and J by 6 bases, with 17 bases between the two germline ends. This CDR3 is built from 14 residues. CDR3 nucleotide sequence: TGTGCCAGCAGCCCTGGGGGGCCGAACAATGGCTACACCTTC. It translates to CASSPGGPNNGYTF.

The CDR3 DNA sequence: TGTGCCAGCAGTTCGAGACAGGGGGCCGATCAGCCCCAGCATTTT. Translated: CASSSRQGADQPQHF. V and J are TRBV27 and TRBJ1-5; 10 bases align to TRBD1. This CDR3 is 15 amino acids long. V gave up 4 bases and J gave up 5 bases; unmatched junction bases: 5. Germline V gene sequence: CDR1 MNHEY, CDR2 SMNVEV (reference sequence).

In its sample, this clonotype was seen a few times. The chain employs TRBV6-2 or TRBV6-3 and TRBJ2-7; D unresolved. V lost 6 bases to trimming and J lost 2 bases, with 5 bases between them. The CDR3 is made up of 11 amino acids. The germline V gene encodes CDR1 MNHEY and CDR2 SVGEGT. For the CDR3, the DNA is TGTGCCAGCAGCACTCCCTACGAGCAGTACTTC. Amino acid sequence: CASSTPYEQYF.